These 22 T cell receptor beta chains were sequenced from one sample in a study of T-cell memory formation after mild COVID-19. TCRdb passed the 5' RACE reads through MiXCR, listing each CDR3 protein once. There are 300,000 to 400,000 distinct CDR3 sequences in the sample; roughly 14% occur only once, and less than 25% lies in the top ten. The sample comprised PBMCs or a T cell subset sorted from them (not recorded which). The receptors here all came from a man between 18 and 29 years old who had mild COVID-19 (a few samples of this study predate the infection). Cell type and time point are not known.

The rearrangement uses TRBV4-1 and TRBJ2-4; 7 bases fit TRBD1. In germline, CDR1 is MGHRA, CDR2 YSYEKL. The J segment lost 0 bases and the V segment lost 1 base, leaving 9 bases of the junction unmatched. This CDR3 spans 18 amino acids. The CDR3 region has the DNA TGCGCCAGCAGCCAAGTCCCCCATACAGGGGTAGCCAAAAACATTCAGTACTTC. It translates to CASSQVPHTGVAKNIQYF.

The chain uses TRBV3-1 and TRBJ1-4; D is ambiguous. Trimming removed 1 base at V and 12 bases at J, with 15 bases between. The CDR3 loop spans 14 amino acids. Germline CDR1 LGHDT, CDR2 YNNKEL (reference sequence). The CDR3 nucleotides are TGTGCCAGCAGCCAAGGGACGAGGGAACAGCAACTGTTTTTT. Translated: CASSQGTREQQLFF. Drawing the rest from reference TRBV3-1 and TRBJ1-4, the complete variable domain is DTAVSQTPKYLVTQMGNDKSIKCEQNLGHDTMYWYKQDSKKFLKIMFSYNNKELIINETVPNRFSPKSPDKAHLNLHINSLELGDSAVYFCASSQGTREQQLFFGSGTQLSVL.

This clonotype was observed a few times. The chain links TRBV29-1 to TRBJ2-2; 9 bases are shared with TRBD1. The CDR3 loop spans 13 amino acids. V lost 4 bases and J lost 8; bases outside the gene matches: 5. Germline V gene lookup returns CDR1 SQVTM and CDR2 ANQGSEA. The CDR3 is CSVGTGATGELFF. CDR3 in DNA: TGCAGCGTTGGGACAGGGGCCACGGGGGAGCTGTTTTTT.

DNA of the CDR3: TGTGCCAGCAGCTTACGCCCGAACACTGAAGCTTTCTTT. Translation gives CASSLRPNTEAFF. The V call is TRBV7-7, the J call TRBJ1-1; D unresolved. The CDR3 sequence is 13 residues long. V lost 2 bases, J lost 1 base, and 5 bases lay in between. Per the germline V gene, CDR1 is SSHAT and CDR2 is FNYEAQ (reference sequence).

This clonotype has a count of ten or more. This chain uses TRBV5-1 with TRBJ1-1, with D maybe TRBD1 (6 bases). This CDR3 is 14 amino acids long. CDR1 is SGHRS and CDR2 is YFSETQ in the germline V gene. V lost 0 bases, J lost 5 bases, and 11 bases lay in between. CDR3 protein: CASSLEGGGTEAFF. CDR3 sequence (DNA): TGCGCCAGCAGCTTGGAGGGGGGAGGAACTGAAGCTTTCTTT. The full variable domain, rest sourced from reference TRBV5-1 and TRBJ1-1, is KAGVTQTPRYLIKTRGQQVTLSCSPISGHRSVSWYQQTPGQGLQFLFEYFSETQRNKGNFPGRFSGRQFSNSRSEMNVSTLELGDSALYLCASSLEGGGTEAFFGQGTRLTVV.

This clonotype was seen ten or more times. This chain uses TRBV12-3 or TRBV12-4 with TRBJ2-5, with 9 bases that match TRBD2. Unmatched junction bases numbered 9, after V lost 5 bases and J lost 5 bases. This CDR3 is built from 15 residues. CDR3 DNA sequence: TGTGCCAGCAGTCCCCAGGGACTAGCCTCGGAGACCCAGTACTTC. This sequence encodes CASSPQGLASETQYF.

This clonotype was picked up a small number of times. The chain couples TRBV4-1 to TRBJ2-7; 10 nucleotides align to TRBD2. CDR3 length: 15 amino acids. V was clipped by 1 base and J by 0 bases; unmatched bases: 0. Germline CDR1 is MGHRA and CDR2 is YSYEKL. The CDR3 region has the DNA TGCGCCAGCAGCCAAGCTAGCGGGGGCTCCTACGAGCAGTACGTC. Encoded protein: CASSQASGGSYEQYV.

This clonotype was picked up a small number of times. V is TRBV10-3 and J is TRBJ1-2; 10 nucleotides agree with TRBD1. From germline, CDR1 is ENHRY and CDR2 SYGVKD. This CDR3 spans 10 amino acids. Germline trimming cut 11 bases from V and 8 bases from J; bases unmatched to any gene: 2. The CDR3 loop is CAAGQGGYTF. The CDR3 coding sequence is TGTGCCGCGGGACAGGGGGGCTACACCTTC.

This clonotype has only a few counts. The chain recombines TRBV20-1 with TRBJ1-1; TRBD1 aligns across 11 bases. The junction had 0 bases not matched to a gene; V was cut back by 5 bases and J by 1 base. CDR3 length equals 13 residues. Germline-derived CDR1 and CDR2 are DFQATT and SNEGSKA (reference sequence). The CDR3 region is CSAGQGANTEAFF. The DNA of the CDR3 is TGCAGTGCTGGACAGGGGGCGAACACTGAAGCTTTCTTT.

The CDR3 nucleotides read TGTGCCACCGGTTCCGCCCGGAGGGCAGGGGAGAACTATGGCTACACCTTC. Amino acids: CATGSARRAGENYGYTF. The chain is built from TRBV24-1 and TRBJ1-2, with D possibly TRBD1 on 6 matching bases. Between the trimmed V and J ends, which lost 9 bases and 2 bases, there was a span of 24 bases. The CDR3 contains 17 residues. In germline, CDR1 is KGHDR, CDR2 SFDVKD.

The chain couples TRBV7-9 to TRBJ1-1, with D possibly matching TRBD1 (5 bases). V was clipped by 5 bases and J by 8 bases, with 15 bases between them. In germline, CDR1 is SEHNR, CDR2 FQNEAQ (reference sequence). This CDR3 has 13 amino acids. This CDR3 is CASSHSETAEAFF. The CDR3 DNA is TGTGCCAGCAGCCACTCGGAGACAGCCGAAGCTTTCTTT.

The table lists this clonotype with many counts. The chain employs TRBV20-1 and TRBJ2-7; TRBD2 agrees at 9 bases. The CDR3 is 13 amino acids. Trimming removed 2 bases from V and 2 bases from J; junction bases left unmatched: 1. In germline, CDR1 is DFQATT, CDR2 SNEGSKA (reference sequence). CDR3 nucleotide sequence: TGCAGTGCTAGACCTAGCGGGGCCTACGAGCAGTACGTC. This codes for CSARPSGAYEQYV.

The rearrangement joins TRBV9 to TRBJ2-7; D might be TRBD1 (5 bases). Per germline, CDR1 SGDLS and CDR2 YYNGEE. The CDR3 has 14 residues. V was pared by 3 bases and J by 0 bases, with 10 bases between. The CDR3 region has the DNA TGTGCCAGCAGCGAGACAGACGGCTCCTACGAGCAGTACTTC. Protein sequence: CASSETDGSYEQYF. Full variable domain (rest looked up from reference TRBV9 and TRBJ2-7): DSGVTQTPKHLITATGQRVTLRCSPRSGDLSVYWYQQSLDQGLQFLIQYYNGEERAKGNILERFSAQQFPDLHSELNLSSLELGDSALYFCASSETDGSYEQYFGPGTRLTVT.

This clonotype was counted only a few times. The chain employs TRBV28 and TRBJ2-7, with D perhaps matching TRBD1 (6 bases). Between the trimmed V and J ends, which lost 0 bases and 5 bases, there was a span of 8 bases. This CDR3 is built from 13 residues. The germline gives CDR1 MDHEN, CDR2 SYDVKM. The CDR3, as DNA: TGTGCCAGCAGTTTATGGGCAGGGGACGAGCAGTACTTC. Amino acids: CASSLWAGDEQYF.

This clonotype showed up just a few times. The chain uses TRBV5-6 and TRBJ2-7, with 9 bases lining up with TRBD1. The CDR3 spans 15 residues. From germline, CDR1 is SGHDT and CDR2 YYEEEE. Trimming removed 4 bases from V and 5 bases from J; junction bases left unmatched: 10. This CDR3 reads CASSPTGQGLHEQYV. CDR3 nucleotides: TGTGCCAGCAGCCCGACGGGACAGGGACTCCACGAGCAGTACGTC.

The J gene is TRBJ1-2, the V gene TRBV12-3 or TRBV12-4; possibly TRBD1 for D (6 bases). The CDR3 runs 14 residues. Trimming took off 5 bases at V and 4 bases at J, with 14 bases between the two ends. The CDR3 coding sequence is TGTGCCAGCAGTACGACAGGTCGGGGCTATGGCTACACCTTC. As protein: CASSTTGRGYGYTF.

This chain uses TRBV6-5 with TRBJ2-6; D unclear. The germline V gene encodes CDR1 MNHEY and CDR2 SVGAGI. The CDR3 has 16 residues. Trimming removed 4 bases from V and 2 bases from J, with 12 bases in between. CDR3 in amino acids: CASSSSSGAGANVLTF. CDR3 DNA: TGTGCCAGCAGTTCTTCCAGTGGGGCTGGGGCCAACGTCCTGACTTTC.

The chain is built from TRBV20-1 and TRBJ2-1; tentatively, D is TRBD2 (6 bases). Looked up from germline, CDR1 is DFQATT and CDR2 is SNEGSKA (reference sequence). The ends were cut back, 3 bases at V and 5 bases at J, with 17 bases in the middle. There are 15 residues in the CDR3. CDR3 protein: CSASGGRLVDNEQFF. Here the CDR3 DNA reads TGCAGTGCTAGTGGCGGGCGACTAGTAGACAATGAGCAGTTCTTC.

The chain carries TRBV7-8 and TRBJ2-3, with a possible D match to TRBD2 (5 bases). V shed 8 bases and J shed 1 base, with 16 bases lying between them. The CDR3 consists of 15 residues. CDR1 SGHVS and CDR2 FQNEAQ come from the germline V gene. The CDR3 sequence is CASSRSPGGTDTQYF. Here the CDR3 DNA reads TGTGCCAGCTCCCGCAGCCCCGGGGGCACAGATACGCAGTATTTT.

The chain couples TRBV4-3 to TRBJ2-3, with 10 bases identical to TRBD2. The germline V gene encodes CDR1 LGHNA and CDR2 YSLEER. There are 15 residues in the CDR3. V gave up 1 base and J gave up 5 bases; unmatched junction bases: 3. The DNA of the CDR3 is TGCGCCAGCAGCCAAGCAGCGGGGGGGCTAGATACGCAGTATTTT. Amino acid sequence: CASSQAAGGLDTQYF.

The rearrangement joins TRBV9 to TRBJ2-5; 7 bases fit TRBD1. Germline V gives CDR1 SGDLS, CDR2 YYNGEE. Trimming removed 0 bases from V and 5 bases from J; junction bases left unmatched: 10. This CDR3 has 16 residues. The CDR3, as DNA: TGTGCCAGCAGCGTAGGGGGACAGAATAATGGGGAGACCCAGTACTTC. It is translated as CASSVGGQNNGETQYF.

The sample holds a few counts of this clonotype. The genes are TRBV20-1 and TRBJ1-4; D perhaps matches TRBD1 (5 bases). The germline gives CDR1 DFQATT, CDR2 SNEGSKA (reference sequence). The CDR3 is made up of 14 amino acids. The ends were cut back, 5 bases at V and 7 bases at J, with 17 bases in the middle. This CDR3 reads CSAAIMGGVEKLFF. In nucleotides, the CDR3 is TGCAGTGCTGCTATAATGGGGGGTGTTGAAAAACTGTTTTTT.